This is a list of T cell receptor beta chains from one sample in a study of identical twins. Each CDR3 protein is one row after TCRdb ran MiXCR on the 5' RACE reads. The sample lists hundreds of thousands of distinct CDR3 sequences, 7.5% occurring once. These data also featured in a second study, about yellow fever vaccine responses in identical twins.

The sample consisted of memory (CD45RO+) T cells sorted from blood. All receptors derive from a young woman in good health. Both conserved end residues are part of each CDR3. The D gene is left open where the match is weak. The size field is filled for only some rows; it gives once, few, many or a size class.

>TRBJ2-1|few|TRBV4-3|TRBD2
TGCGCCAGCAGCCAAGATCCGGGAGGCTCGGGGGGTGAGCAGTTCTTC
CASSQDPGGSGGEQFF
>TRBJ2-5|few|TRBV7-2|TRBD1
TGTGCCAGCGGACGAGAGGGGGCGGGTAAGACCCAGTACTTC
CASGREGAGKTQYF
>TRBJ2-2|many|TRBV24-1|.
TGTGCCACCAGTGATTTGAGCCAGTCGACCTACACCGGGGAGCTGTTTTTT
CATSDLSQSTYTGELFF
>TRBJ1-1|.|TRBV12-3/TRBV12-4|.
TGTGCCAGCCCAAGGGGGGTGACACTGTCTGGCACTGAAGCTTTCTTT
CASPRGVTLSGTEAFF
>TRBJ1-2|few|TRBV20-1|.
TGCAGTGCTAGAGTTGGGGAGACTGGCTACACCTTC
CSARVGETGYTF
>TRBJ2-7|few|TRBV7-2|.
TGTGCCAGCAGCCGAGGATATCCCTACGAGCAGTACTTC
CASSRGYPYEQYF
>TRBJ2-7|few|TRBV6-1|TRBD1
TGTGCCAGCAGATCCCCCGGGACAGGGACCTACGAGCAGTACTTC
CASRSPGTGTYEQYF
>TRBJ2-1|few|TRBV18|TRBD1
TGTGCCAGCTCACTGGGACAGGACAATGAGCAGTTCTTC
CASSLGQDNEQFF
>TRBJ2-4|many|TRBV15|.
TGTGCCACCAGCAGAGCAGCCAGCAAAAACATTCAGTACTTC
CATSRAASKNIQYF
>TRBJ1-5|few|TRBV20-1|.
TGCAGTGCTAGTTCAGGGGATAGCAATCAGCCCCAGCATTTT
CSASSGDSNQPQHF
>TRBJ2-5|.|TRBV20-1|.
TGCAGTGGTCGGAGGGAGACCCTGTACTTC
CSGRRETLYF
>TRBJ2-4|many|TRBV5-1|TRBD1
TGCGCCAGCAGCTGGGGACAGGGCGAAAACATTCAGTACTTC
CASSWGQGENIQYF
>TRBJ2-7|many|TRBV20-1|.
TGCAGTGCTAGAGGGATTCTTTCAACCTACGAGCAGTACTTC
CSARGILSTYEQYF
>TRBJ2-1|.|TRBV5-5|.
TGTGCCAGCAGCCCCTCATTTGAGCAGTTCTTC
CASSPSFEQFF
>TRBJ2-7|few|TRBV5-5|TRBD1
TGTGCCAGCAGCTTACGGGACAGGGGGTCCTACTCCTACGAGCAGTACTTC
CASSLRDRGSYSYEQYF
>TRBJ2-5|.|TRBV7-7|.
TGTGCTAGCAGCCCCGACAGGAGGGAGACCCAGTACTTC
CASSPDRRETQYF